This record concerns one T cell receptor beta chain sequence. Antigen unknown. This specimen comes from a study of radiation and T cells in renal cell carcinoma. Across the study: Nephrectomy followed 15 Gy stereotactic body radiation by 4 weeks.

The CDR3 covers 14 residues. Germline CDR1 KGHSH, CDR2 LQKENI. V was pared by 2 bases and J by 1 base, with 6 bases between. Using immunoSEQ multiplex PCR, the repertoire was profiled, and TCRdb retains in-frame clones only, with some absent. This table holds 130,000 or so clones, over 65% found once. As for time point: baseline pretreatment blood. Stated treatment: 15 Gy SBRT to primary tumor, nephrectomy 4 weeks later. Clear cell pathology was present in this patient's renal cell carcinoma. Study-level points and caveats: Top tumor clonotypes rose in blood 2 weeks post-radiation, then contracted. No pretreatment tumor biopsies were available for baseline clonotypes.

Sequenced here: blood, sampled from a patient whose treatment included radiotherapy and nephrectomy. The receptor was derived from a woman aged 45-65 years with renal cell carcinoma. This sequence joins TRBV18 and TRBJ2-4, with D perhaps matching TRBD1 (5 bases). DNA of the CDR3: TGTGCCAGCTCACCATCAGGGGCCAAAAACATTCAGTACTTC. Amino acid sequence: CASSPSGAKNIQYF.